Detailed here is one T cell receptor (beta chain). Trimming removed 6 bases from V and 6 bases from J; junction bases left unmatched: 7. The CDR3 is 14 residues long. Germline V lookup: CDR1 MNHNY, CDR2 SVGAGI (reference sequence). Here immunoSEQ multiplex PCR was the method, and the copy in TCRdb shows in-frame clones only, minus some. The sample shows around 730,000 clones, approximately 85% of them seen only once. The data were obtained in a study of shared T cell receptors in the human thymus. These data were also filed under a second study, of human thymus T cells. Per that study: The thymus was resected at corrective cardiac surgery. Thymic and blood repertoires appeared to show biased V and J gene usage. Unrelated individuals had highly overlapping thymic repertoires, as reported in related research.

The rearrangement uses TRBV6-6 and TRBJ1-5; 8 bases agree with TRBD1. Material: thymocytes. The receptor was isolated from a girl in the first two years of life with a congenital heart defect. The CDR3 nucleotides read TGTGCCAGCAGAATCTTGGACAGGGCTCAGCCCCAGCATTTT. As protein: CASRILDRAQPQHF.